The clone carrying this T cell receptor (beta chain) turned up a few times. Its target is not known. The CDR3 covers 16 residues. V lost 5 bases and J lost 7; bases outside the gene matches: 10. The germline V gene has CDR1 LNHDA and CDR2 SQIVND (reference sequence). This sample is drawn from a study of tumour-infiltrating T cells in Burkitt lymphoma. Study information: The Burkitt lymphoma cohort spanned all epidemiological subtypes. Study-level points and caveats: Several public clonotypes recurred in numerous Burkitt lymphoma patients.

Some clones are missing from TCRdb's copy, which holds only in-frame ones; the method was immunoSEQ multiplex PCR. The data hold approximately 46,000 clones, with around a third observed a single time. This TCR came from a human donor with Burkitt lymphoma. The chain is built from TRBV19 and TRBJ2-2; 10 nucleotides line up with TRBD1. Material for sequencing was tumor tissue. The CDR3, as DNA: TGTGCCAGTAGTCGCGCGAGACAGGGGGCAATCGGGGAGCTGTTTTTT. It is translated as CASSRARQGAIGELFF.